What follows are 22 T cell receptor beta chains derived from one specimen sequenced in a study of identical twins. TCRdb fed the 5' RACE reads into MiXCR, producing one record per CDR3 protein. There are fewer than 250,000 distinct CDR3 sequences in the sample; around 7.6% occur only once, and about 5.6% lies in the top ten. These data also featured in a second study, about yellow fever vaccine responses in identical twins.

Sequenced: CD8+ T cells sorted from blood. Receptor source: a woman under 30 in good health.

Only a few counts were recorded for this clonotype. The V and J genes are TRBV7-9 and TRBJ2-7, with D perhaps matching TRBD1 (5 bases). CDR3 length equals 15 residues. The V end was cut by 1 base, the J end by 0 bases, with 10 bases between. Germline V gives CDR1 SEHNR, CDR2 FQNEAQ (reference sequence). DNA of the CDR3: TGTGCCAGCAGCTTAGAGGGTGGGGCCTCCTACGAGCAGTACTTC. Protein product: CASSLEGGASYEQYF.

The table lists this clonotype with many counts. The chain couples TRBV3-1 to TRBJ2-5; 9 nucleotides align to TRBD2. After removal of 3 bases from V and 5 bases from J, the junction contained 7 bases not matched to a gene. In germline, CDR1 is LGHDT, CDR2 YNNKEL (reference sequence). This CDR3 comprises 15 residues. CDR3 protein: CASSHGGGGRETQYF. The CDR3 DNA is TGTGCCAGCAGCCACGGCGGGGGGGGCCGGGAGACCCAGTACTTC.

This clonotype has only a few counts. V usage is TRBV6-1 and J usage is TRBJ2-3; D ambiguous. V was clipped by 2 bases and J by 8 bases, with 14 bases between them. This CDR3 is 14 amino acids long. CDR1 is MNHNS and CDR2 is SASEGT in the germline V gene. This CDR3 is CASSETDGRGTQYF. The CDR3 DNA follows: TGTGCCAGCAGTGAAACCGATGGCCGAGGTACGCAGTATTTT.

V usage is TRBV13 and J usage is TRBJ1-6; the D gene is possibly TRBD1 (6 bases). V was pared by 5 bases and J by 9 bases, with 23 bases between. The CDR3 has 17 amino acids. Germline CDR1 reads PRHDT; CDR2 reads FYEKMQ (reference sequence). CDR3 sequence: CASSPAGAQGGRSPLHF. The CDR3 DNA reads TGTGCCAGCAGCCCGGCGGGGGCACAGGGTGGGCGTTCACCCCTCCACTTT.

This clonotype has at least ten counts. This chain connects TRBV7-6 to TRBJ2-3, with TRBD1 as a possible D gene (7 bases). Germline V lookup: CDR1 SGHVS, CDR2 FNYEAQ. The CDR3 consists of 16 residues. The germline V and J ends were trimmed by 5 bases and 2 bases, with 17 bases remaining between them. The CDR3: CASSPPQGEVTDTQYF. DNA for the CDR3: TGTGCCAGCAGCCCGCCCCAGGGGGAGGTCACAGATACGCAGTATTTT.

The J gene is TRBJ2-1, the V gene TRBV7-8, with 9 bases lining up with TRBD2. The CDR3 contains 15 residues. Germline trimming cut 5 bases from V and 2 bases from J; bases unmatched to any gene: 4. CDR1 SGHVS and CDR2 FQNEAQ come from the germline V gene. In nucleotides, the CDR3 is TGTGCCAGCAGCCGACTAGCGGTCACCTACAATGAGCAGTTCTTC. Translation gives CASSRLAVTYNEQFF.

This clonotype came up many times. This chain connects TRBV5-1 to TRBJ2-5, with 9 bases that match TRBD1. The trim removed 3 bases at V and 3 bases at J, leaving 3 bases unmatched. This CDR3 spans 14 amino acids. The V gene's germline CDR1 is SGHRS and CDR2 YFSETQ. CDR3 nucleotides: TGCGCCAGCAGCTCTAGGACAGGGGAAGAGACCCAGTACTTC. This codes for CASSSRTGEETQYF.

There are many counts of this clonotype. The V call is TRBV5-1, the J call TRBJ2-1; D remains ambiguous. Germline CDR1 and CDR2: SGHRS and YFSETQ. The V end was cut by 0 bases, the J end by 7 bases, with 8 bases between. This CDR3 is built from 13 residues. CDR3 in DNA: TGCGCCAGCAGCTTGGGGACGTTAAATGAGCAGTTCTTC. Its translation is CASSLGTLNEQFF.

This clonotype was picked up many times. The CDR3 bases are TGTGCCAGCAGCCAAGATTACGGGACAGGGGCCGACGAGCAGTACTTC. It specifies CASSQDYGTGADEQYF. The V gene is TRBV4-2, the J gene TRBJ2-7; 10 bases are a match to TRBD1. The CDR3 extends over 16 amino acids. Germline assignment: CDR1 LGHNA and CDR2 YNFKEQ. Unmatched junction bases numbered 7, after V lost 0 bases and J lost 5 bases.

This clonotype was counted only a few times. The chain combines TRBV11-2 with TRBJ1-1, with a tentative D call TRBD1 (6 bases). Germline V gene lookup returns CDR1 SGHAT and CDR2 FQNNGV. The CDR3 has 14 amino acids. Trimming removed 1 base from V and 6 bases from J, with 12 bases in between. CDR3 in amino acids: CASSLAGAPAEAFF. The DNA for the CDR3 is TGTGCCAGCAGCTTAGCAGGGGCCCCCGCTGAAGCTTTCTTT.

Note on this clonotype: The junction and the germline gene differ at one end; a read error may be behind it. The chain couples TRBV24-1 to TRBJ2-2, with no clear D. The germline V gene has CDR1 KGHDR and CDR2 SFDVKD. CDR3 length: 17 residues. The CDR3 DNA is TGTGCCACCAGTGATTTGTTGGTCCGGACGAACACCCGGGAGCTGTTTTTT. Translating gives CATSDLLVRTNTRELFF.

This chain connects TRBV20-1 to TRBJ2-2, with 13 bases identical to TRBD2. CDR3 size: 17 residues. Trimming at V came to 5 bases and at J to 0 bases, leaving 6 bases not matched to a gene. Germline values: CDR1 DFQATT, CDR2 SNEGSKA (reference sequence). The CDR3 coding sequence is TGCAGTGCTCCTGGACTAGCGGGGGCCCCGAACACCGGGGAGCTGTTTTTT. This translates into CSAPGLAGAPNTGELFF.

This clonotype occurred a few times. The V call is TRBV11-1, the J call TRBJ2-5; 13 nucleotides agree with TRBD2. The length of the CDR3 is 21 residues. From germline, CDR1 is SGHAT and CDR2 FQDESV (reference sequence). After removal of 2 bases from V and 3 bases from J, the junction contained 18 bases not matched to a gene. DNA for the CDR3: TGTGCCAGCAGCTTACTTCGTCAACCGGGACTAGCGGGAATTCGCAAAGAGACCCAGTACTTC. Residues: CASSLLRQPGLAGIRKETQYF.

V and J are TRBV12-5 and TRBJ2-5, with D perhaps TRBD1 or TRBD2 (5 bases each). The germline V and J ends were trimmed by 7 bases and 5 bases, with 8 bases remaining between them. Looked up from germline, CDR1 is LGHNT and CDR2 is FRNRAP. The CDR3 length is 11 residues. In DNA form, the CDR3 reads TGTGCTAGTGAGAGGGGCGAGACCCAGTACTTC. Translation: CASERGETQYF.

This clonotype was observed a handful of times. The V call is TRBV4-1, the J call TRBJ2-1; 14 bases map to TRBD2. The V gene's germline CDR1 is MGHRA and CDR2 YSYEKL. Trimming at V came to 7 bases and at J to 4 bases, leaving 6 bases not matched to a gene. This CDR3 has 16 amino acids. Here the CDR3 reads CASTLTSGGGYNEQFF. The CDR3 DNA is TGCGCCAGCACCCTGACTAGCGGGGGGGGATACAATGAGCAGTTCTTC.

CDR3 nucleotide sequence: TGCGCCAGCAGCTTGGGGGGGACAGGGTCCCACGAGCAGTACGTC. As protein: CASSLGGTGSHEQYV. This chain connects TRBV5-1 to TRBJ2-7; 9 nucleotides align to TRBD1. Germline CDR1 and CDR2: SGHRS and YFSETQ. With V trimmed by 0 bases and J by 5 bases, 6 bases remained unmatched. CDR3 length equals 15 residues.

The chain combines TRBV7-8 with TRBJ1-1; 8 nucleotides line up with TRBD1. The CDR3 contains 15 residues. Trimming removed 5 bases from V and 1 base from J; junction bases left unmatched: 6. Germline loops: CDR1 SGHVS, CDR2 FQNEAQ. The CDR3 here is CASSGRQGKNTEAFF. The CDR3 nucleotides are TGTGCCAGCAGCGGAAGACAGGGGAAGAACACTGAAGCTTTCTTT.

This sequence joins TRBV28 and TRBJ2-3; 11 bases are a match to TRBD1. Germline CDR1 reads MDHEN; CDR2 reads SYDVKM. V was clipped by 2 bases and J by 5 bases; unmatched bases: 3. This CDR3 is 15 amino acids long. Here the CDR3 DNA reads TGTGCCAGCAGTTTAGGACAGGGGGCAGGAGATACGCAGTATTTT. Its protein is CASSLGQGAGDTQYF.

This clonotype appeared many times. V is TRBV20-1 and J is TRBJ2-7; 8 nucleotides line up with TRBD1. Germline-derived CDR1 and CDR2 are DFQATT and SNEGSKA (reference sequence). This CDR3 comprises 12 residues. J lost 6 bases, V lost 6 bases, and 7 bases had no gene match. The CDR3 nucleotides are TGCAGTGCCGATCAGGGGGCTGGCGAGCAGTACTTC. It specifies CSADQGAGEQYF.

In its sample, this clonotype was seen many times. The V gene is TRBV29-1, the J gene TRBJ2-3, with a weak D call TRBD1 (6 bases). The CDR3 length is 14 residues. The V end lost 5 bases, the J end lost 2 bases, and 14 bases lay between the germline ends. Germline CDR1 reads SQVTM; CDR2 reads ANQGSEA. This CDR3 reads CSVRDISTTDTQYF. In nucleotides, the CDR3 is TGCAGCGTTAGGGACATCTCCACCACAGATACGCAGTATTTT.

In DNA form, the CDR3 reads TGTGCCAGCAGCACTCGAGTTGGGAACGAGCAGTACTTC. This codes for CASSTRVGNEQYF. The chain combines TRBV9 with TRBJ2-7; D unclear. V was cut by 4 bases and J by 5 bases, with 13 bases left in between. Germline V CDR1 and CDR2: SGDLS, YYNGEE. The CDR3 is 13 residues long.

This clonotype came up a few times. The genes are TRBV7-9 and TRBJ2-7, with 13 nucleotides matching TRBD2. The CDR3 extends over 14 amino acids. Germline loops: CDR1 SEHNR, CDR2 FQNEAQ (reference sequence). With V trimmed by 8 bases and J by 5 bases, 6 bases remained unmatched. In DNA, the CDR3 is TGTGCCAGCCTACTAGCGGGAGGGTTAGACGAGCAGTACTTC. This encodes CASLLAGGLDEQYF.